The rows below give T cell receptor beta chains drawn from one sample of a study of T cells after somatic rescue of genetic block. Clones were read by immunoSEQ multiplex PCR, and TCRdb kept only the in-frame ones, dropping some. The top ten clones hold approximately 1.3% of a sample with roughly 110,000 clones, 90% to 95% of them seen once. The sample was peripheral blood mononuclear cells (PBMCs). The receptors originated from a young woman. The CDR3 runs from the conserved cysteine through the conserved F or W. The D gene is left open where the match is weak. Size is omitted from some rows. Given values are once, few, many or a class for expanded clones.

D gene	clone size	V gene	J gene	CDR3 protein
TRBD2	.	TRBV7-9	TRBJ2-5	CASSSFSGLAGQGETQYF
TRBD1	.	TRBV6-5	TRBJ1-1	CASKLGQGGYTEAFF
.	.	TRBV7-3	TRBJ2-1	CASTNAPGSYNEQFF
TRBD1	.	TRBV30	TRBJ2-7	CAWNRGPYEQYF
.	.	TRBV4-3	TRBJ2-7	CANSSKGGSEQYF
TRBD1	.	TRBV7-2	TRBJ1-1	CASSPPTGSNTEAFF
.	.	TRBV7-9	TRBJ1-1	CASISEVKSDTEAFF
TRBD2	.	TRBV13	TRBJ2-3	CASSLIWASGATDTQYF
TRBD1	.	TRBV9	TRBJ2-2	CASTVSGTANTGELFF
.	.	TRBV30	TRBJ1-6	CAWSVQVDSPLHF
.	.	TRBV19	TRBJ1-3	CASSQTTGPGNTIYF
.	.	TRBV15	TRBJ2-6	CATSRHQASGANVLTF
TRBD1	.	TRBV2	TRBJ1-5	CASSERTGVNSQPQHF
.	.	TRBV6-5	TRBJ2-2	CASRPRTVLAGELFF
.	.	TRBV6-5	TRBJ2-4	CASSYPGDIQYF
.	.	TRBV7-8	TRBJ2-3	CASSFLADTQYF
.	.	TRBV19	TRBJ1-5	CASSDTLGNQPQHF
TRBD2	.	TRBV5-4	TRBJ2-1	CASSLGLAGGYEQFF
.	.	TRBV7-6	TRBJ2-3	CASKLTASTDTQYF
.	.	TRBV27	TRBJ1-1	CASSFSGANTEAFF
TRBD1	.	TRBV7-2	TRBJ1-1	CASSLAPQGGNTEAFF
.	.	TRBV12-5	TRBJ2-2	CASGGASRAGELFF
.	.	TRBV7-3	TRBJ2-3	CASSLSNTQTDTQYF
.	.	TRBV11-2	TRBJ1-1	CASSPPGVAFF
TRBD1	.	TRBV5-4	TRBJ2-3	CASSSDRGSTDTQYF
.	.	TRBV2	TRBJ2-3	CASSDIEDTQYF
.	.	TRBV5-1	TRBJ1-2	CASSLWENYGYTF
.	.	TRBV7-8	TRBJ1-4	CASSWAEPNEKLFF
.	once	TRBV27	TRBJ1-1	CASSSRGLVNTEAFF
TRBD1	.	TRBV6-6	TRBJ1-3	CASSYVTGDSGNTIYF
.	.	TRBV7-6	TRBJ2-5	CASSSGGVPQYF
TRBD1	.	TRBV5-1	TRBJ2-1	CASSLRTGYYNEQFF
.	.	TRBV6-1	TRBJ1-3	CASSEFRISGNTIYF
TRBD2	few	TRBV6-4	TRBJ2-3	CASSVESGGKDTQYF
.	.	TRBV4-1	TRBJ2-7	CASSQEAGSYEQYF
.	.	TRBV7-2	TRBJ1-5	CASSLVRGNQPQHF